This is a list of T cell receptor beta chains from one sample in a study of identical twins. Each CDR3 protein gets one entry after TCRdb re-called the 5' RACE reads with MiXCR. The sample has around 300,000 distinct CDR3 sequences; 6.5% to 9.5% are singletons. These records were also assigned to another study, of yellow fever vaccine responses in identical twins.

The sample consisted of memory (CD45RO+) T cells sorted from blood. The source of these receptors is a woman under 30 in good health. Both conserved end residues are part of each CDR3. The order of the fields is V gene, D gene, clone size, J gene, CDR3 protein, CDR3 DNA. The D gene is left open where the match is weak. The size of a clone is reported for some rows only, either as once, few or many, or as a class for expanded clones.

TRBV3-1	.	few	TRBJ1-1	CASSPVGGRNTEAFF	TGTGCCAGCAGCCCGGTCGGGGGACGGAACACTGAAGCTTTCTTT
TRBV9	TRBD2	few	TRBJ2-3	CASSAGGLSPFTDTQYF	TGTGCCAGCAGCGCGGGAGGACTATCTCCTTTCACAGATACGCAGTATTTT
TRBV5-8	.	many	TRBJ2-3	CASSPDNVNTQYF	TGTGCCAGCAGCCCAGACAACGTTAATACGCAGTATTTT
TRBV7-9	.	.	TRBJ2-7	CASSWGDSSSYEQYF	TGTGCCAGCAGCTGGGGGGACAGTAGCTCCTACGAGCAGTACTTC
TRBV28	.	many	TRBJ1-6	CASSSGPYSPLHF	TGTGCCAGCAGCTCCGGGCCTTATTCACCCCTCCACTTT
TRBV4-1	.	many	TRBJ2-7	CASSQEGLYEQYF	TGCGCCAGCAGCCAAGAGGGCTTATACGAGCAGTACTTC
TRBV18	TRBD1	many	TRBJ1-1	CASSPRLDRDTEAFF	TGTGCCAGCTCACCAAGGTTGGACAGGGACACTGAAGCTTTCTTT
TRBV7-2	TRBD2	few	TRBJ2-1	CASSLGGTSGTQGFF	TGTGCCAGCAGCTTAGGGGGGACTAGCGGGACCCAGGGTTTCTTC
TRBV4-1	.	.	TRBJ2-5	CASSKGFGGKETQYF	TGCGCCAGCAGCAAAGGCTTCGGGGGAAAAGAGACCCAGTACTTC
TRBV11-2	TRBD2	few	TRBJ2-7	CASSQSGGGTSGYHEQYF	TGTGCCAGCAGCCAATCCGGGGGAGGGACTAGCGGCTACCACGAGCAGTACTTC
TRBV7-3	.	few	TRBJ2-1	CASSSGPVDNEQFF	TGTGCCAGCAGCTCCGGCCCCGTAGACAATGAGCAGTTCTTC
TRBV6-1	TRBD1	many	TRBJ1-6	CASSPPGQGYSPLHF	TGTGCCAGCAGTCCCCCGGGACAGGGCTATTCACCCCTCCACTTT
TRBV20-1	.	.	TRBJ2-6	CSARDGKANVLTF	TGCAGTGCTAGAGATGGGAAGGCCAACGTCCTGACTTTC
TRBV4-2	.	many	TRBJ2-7	CASSQQSSSLTYEQYF	TGTGCCAGCAGCCAACAAAGCTCGTCGCTTACCTACGAGCAGTACTTC
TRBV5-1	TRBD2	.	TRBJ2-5	CASSLPLAGVETQYF	TGCGCCAGCAGCTTGCCCCTAGCGGGGGTGGAGACCCAGTACTTC
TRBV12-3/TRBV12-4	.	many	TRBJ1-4	CASSLGPGKLFF	TGTGCCAGCAGTTTAGGCCCGGGGAAACTGTTTTTT
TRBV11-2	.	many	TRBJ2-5	CASSLGWAGQITQYF	TGTGCCAGCAGCTTAGGTTGGGCAGGGCAAATAACCCAGTACTTC
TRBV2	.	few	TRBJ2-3	CASRRGGATDTQYF	TGTGCCAGCAGAAGAGGGGGGGCCACAGATACGCAGTATTTT
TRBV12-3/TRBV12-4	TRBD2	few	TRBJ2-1	CASTGVAGDNEQFF	TGTGCCAGCACTGGGGTAGCGGGGGACAATGAGCAGTTCTTC
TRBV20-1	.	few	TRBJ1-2	CSNWNANYGYTF	TGCAGTAATTGGAATGCTAACTATGGCTACACCTTC
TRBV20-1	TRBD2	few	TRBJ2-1	CSASGLAGGLGNNEQFF	TGCAGTGCTAGCGGACTAGCGGGAGGCCTGGGAAACAATGAGCAGTTCTTC
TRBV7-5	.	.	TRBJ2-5	CISVSEPETQYF	.
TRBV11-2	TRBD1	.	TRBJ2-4	CASRPPGTGEGKNIQYF	TGTGCCAGCAGGCCTCCCGGGACAGGGGAGGGCAAAAACATTCAGTACTTC
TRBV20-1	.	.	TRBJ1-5	CSASWESNQPQHF	TGCAGTGCTAGTTGGGAGAGCAATCAGCCCCAGCATTTT
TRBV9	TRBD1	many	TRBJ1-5	CASSPAQGNQPQHF	TGTGCCAGCAGCCCAGCACAGGGGAATCAGCCCCAGCATTTT
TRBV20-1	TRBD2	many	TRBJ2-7	CSASRLAGRGYEQYF	TGCAGTGCTAGCAGACTAGCGGGTCGAGGCTACGAGCAGTACTTC
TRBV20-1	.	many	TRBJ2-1	CSARAGNEQFF	TGCAGTGCTAGAGCAGGAAATGAGCAGTTCTTC
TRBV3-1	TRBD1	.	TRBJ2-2	CASSPAGQGGELFF	TGTGCCAGCAGCCCGGCTGGACAGGGTGGGGAGCTGTTTTTT
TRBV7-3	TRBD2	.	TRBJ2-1	CASSPRGTSGNDNEQFF	TGTGCCAGCAGCCCCCGGGGGACTAGCGGGAACGACAATGAGCAGTTCTTC
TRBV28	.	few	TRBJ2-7	CASSLDYYEQYF	TGTGCCAGCAGCTTGGACTACTACGAGCAGTACTTC
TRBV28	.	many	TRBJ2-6	CASSLGVAGANVLTF	TGTGCCAGCAGTTTAGGAGTCGCTGGGGCCAACGTCCTGACTTTC
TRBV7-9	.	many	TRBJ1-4	CASSLSTNEKLFF	TGTGCCAGCAGCTTAAGTACTAATGAAAAACTGTTTTTT
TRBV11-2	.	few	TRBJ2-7	CASTPGYEQYF	TGTGCCAGCACCCCGGGCTACGAGCAGTACTTC
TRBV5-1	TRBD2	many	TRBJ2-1	CASGTGTSSLGEFF	TGCGCCAGCGGGACCGGGACTAGCTCGTTAGGGGAGTTCTTC
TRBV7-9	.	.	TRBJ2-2	CASSPTRLHGELFF	TGTGCCAGCAGCCCGACTAGACTCCACGGGGAGCTGTTTTTT
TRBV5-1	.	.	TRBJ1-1	CASSLAQGSAFF	TGCGCCAGCAGCTTGGCACAGGGATCGGCTTTCTTT
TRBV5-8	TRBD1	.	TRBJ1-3	CASSSWTGTGNTIYF	TGTGCCAGCAGCTCCTGGACAGGAACTGGAAACACCATATATTTT
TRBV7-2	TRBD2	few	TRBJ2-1	CASSPRHLAGFCNEQFF	TGTGCCAGCAGCCCGAGGCATCTAGCGGGGTTCTGCAATGAGCAGTTCTTC
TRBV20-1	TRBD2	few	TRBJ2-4	CSAGLAGENIQYF	TGCAGTGCCGGACTAGCGGGGGAAAACATTCAGTACTTC
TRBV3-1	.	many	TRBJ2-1	CASSQLTRAPYNEQFF	TGTGCCAGCAGCCAATTGACTCGTGCTCCCTACAATGAGCAGTTCTTC
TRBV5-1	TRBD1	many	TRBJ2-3	CASTQTGGDTDTQYF	TGCGCCAGCACCCAAACAGGGGGCGACACAGATACGCAGTATTTT
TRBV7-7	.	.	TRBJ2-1	CASSPNQGSYNEQFF	TGTGCCAGCAGCCCGAACCAGGGCTCCTACAATGAGCAGTTCTTC
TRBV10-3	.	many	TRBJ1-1	CAISRDLGTMNTEAFF	TGTGCCATCAGTCGTGACCTCGGGACCATGAACACTGAAGCTTTCTTT
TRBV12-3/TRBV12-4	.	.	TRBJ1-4	CASSTRRRGVEKLFF	TGTGCCAGCAGTACTCGACGAAGGGGGGTTGAAAAACTGTTTTTT
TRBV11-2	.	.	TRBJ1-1	CASSLRFQDTEAFF	TGTGCCAGCAGCTTAAGGTTCCAGGACACTGAAGCTTTCTTT
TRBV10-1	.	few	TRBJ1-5	CASREEHSNQPQHF	TGCGCCAGCCGGGAGGAACATAGCAATCAGCCCCAGCATTTT
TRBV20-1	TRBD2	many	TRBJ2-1	CSAVAGSSYNEQFF	TGCAGTGCTGTAGCGGGGTCTTCCTACAATGAGCAGTTCTTC
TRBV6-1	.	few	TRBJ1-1	CASTQVGNTEAFF	TGTGCCAGCACCCAGGTGGGGAACACTGAAGCTTTCTTT
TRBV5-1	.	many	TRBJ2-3	CASSLRPDSTDTQYF	TGCGCCAGCAGCTTGAGGCCGGACAGCACAGATACGCAGTATTTT
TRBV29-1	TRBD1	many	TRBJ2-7	CSVAQGVPSYEQYF	TGCAGCGTGGCCCAGGGGGTCCCCTCCTACGAGCAGTACTTC
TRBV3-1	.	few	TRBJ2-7	CASSRDTHYEQYF	TGTGCCAGCAGCCGGGACACCCACTACGAGCAGTACTTC
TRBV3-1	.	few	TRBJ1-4	CASSQEGGNEKLFF	TGTGCCAGCAGCCAAGAGGGCGGTAATGAAAAACTGTTTTTT
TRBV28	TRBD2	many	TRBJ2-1	CASSLSGGSNEQFF	TGTGCCAGCAGTTTAAGCGGGGGCTCCAATGAGCAGTTCTTC
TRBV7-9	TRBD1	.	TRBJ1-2	CASTTTETGGHGYTF	TGTGCCAGCACCACGACAGAGACAGGGGGCCATGGCTACACCTTC
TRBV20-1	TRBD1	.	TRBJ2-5	CSAIDRGLQETQYF	TGCAGTGCTATTGACAGGGGGCTCCAAGAGACCCAGTACTTC
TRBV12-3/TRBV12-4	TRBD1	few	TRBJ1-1	CASSLWTGLHLGTEAFF	TGTGCCAGCAGTCTGTGGACAGGTCTACACTTAGGGACTGAAGCTTTCTTT